This T cell receptor beta chain was sequenced during a study of blood T cell repertoires in COVID-19. Across the study: PBMCs, B-cell-depleted T cells, or T cells were the source of the cDNA or gDNA that made up the material.

The CDR3 is 15 amino acids. V shed 5 bases, J shed 3 bases, and the junction held 6 bases outside the gene matches. Germline V lookup: CDR1 SGHAT, CDR2 FQNNGV. The method was immunoSEQ multiplex PCR; TCRdb's version includes in-frame clones alone and lacks a portion of them. The table includes 200,000 to 250,000 clones, approximately 78% detected once. Enrolment of Seattle patients took place during active infection, and they were followed longitudinally. V usage is TRBV11-2 and J usage is TRBJ2-3, with 9 nucleotides matching TRBD1. The specimen was peripheral blood. This receptor was obtained from a woman of 80 years or more with COVID-19, enrolled during active disease. CDR3 nucleotides: TGTGCCAGCAGCCCCGGACAGGGGAGTACAGATACGCAGTATTTT. This translates into CASSPGQGSTDTQYF. The whole variable domain, remainder taken from reference TRBV11-2 and TRBJ2-3, is EAGVAQSPRYKIIEKRQSVAFWCNPISGHATLYWYQQILGQGPKLLIQFQNNGVVDDSQLPKDRFSAERLKGVDSTLKIQPAKLEDSAVYLCASSPGQGSTDTQYFGPGTRLTVL.